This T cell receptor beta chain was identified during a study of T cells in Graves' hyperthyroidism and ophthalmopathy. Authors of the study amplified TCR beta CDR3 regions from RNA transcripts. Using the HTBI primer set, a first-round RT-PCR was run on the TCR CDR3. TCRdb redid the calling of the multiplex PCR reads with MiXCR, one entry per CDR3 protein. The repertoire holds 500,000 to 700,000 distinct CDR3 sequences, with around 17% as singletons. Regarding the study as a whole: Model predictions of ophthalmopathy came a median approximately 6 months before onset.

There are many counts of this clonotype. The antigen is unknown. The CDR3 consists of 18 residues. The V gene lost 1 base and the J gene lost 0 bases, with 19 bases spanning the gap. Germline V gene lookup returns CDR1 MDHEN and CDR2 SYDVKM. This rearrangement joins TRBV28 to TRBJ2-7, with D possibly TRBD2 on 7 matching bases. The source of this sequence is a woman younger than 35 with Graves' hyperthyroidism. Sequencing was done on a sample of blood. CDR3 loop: CASSLSRGGGTVSYEQYF. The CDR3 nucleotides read TGTGCCAGCAGTTTATCTAGGGGGGGTGGGACGGTCTCCTACGAGCAGTACTTC.